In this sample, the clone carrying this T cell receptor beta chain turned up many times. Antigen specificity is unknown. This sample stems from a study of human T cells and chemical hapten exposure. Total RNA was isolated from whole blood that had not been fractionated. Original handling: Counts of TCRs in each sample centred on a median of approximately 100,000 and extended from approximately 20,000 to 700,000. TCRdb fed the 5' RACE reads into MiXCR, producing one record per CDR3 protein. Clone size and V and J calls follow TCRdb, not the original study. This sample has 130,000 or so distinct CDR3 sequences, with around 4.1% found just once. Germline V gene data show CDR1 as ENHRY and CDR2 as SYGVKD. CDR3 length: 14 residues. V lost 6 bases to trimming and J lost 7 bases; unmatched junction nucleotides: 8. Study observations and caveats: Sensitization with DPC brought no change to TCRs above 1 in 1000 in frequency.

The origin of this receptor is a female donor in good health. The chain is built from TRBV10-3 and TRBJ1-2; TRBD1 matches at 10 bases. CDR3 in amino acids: CAIRDRGLFPGYTF. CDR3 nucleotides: TGTGCCATCAGAGACAGGGGGCTCTTTCCTGGCTACACCTTC.